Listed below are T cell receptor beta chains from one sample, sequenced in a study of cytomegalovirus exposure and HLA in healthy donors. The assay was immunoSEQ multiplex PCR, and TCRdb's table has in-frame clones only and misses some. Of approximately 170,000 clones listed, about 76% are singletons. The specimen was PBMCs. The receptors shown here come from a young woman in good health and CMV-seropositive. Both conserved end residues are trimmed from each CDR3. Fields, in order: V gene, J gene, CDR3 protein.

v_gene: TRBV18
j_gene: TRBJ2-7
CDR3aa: ASSRGGPDEQY

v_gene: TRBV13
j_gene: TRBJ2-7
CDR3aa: ASSRSPGTGAYEQY

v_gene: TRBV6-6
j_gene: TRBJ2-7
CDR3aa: ASTYAPNSYEQY

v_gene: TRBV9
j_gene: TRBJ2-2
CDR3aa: ASSRDRSMNTGELF

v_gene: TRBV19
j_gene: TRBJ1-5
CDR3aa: ASSIPGQGTNQPQH

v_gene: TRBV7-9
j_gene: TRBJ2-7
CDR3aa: SSSSVYEQY

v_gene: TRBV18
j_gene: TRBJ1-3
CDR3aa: ASSPSSGQSSGNTIY

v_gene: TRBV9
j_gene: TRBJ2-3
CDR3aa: ASSVGGAYTQY

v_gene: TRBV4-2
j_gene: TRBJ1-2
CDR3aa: ASSQMDRGGYT

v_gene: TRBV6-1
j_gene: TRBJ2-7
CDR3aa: ASRQHHYEQY

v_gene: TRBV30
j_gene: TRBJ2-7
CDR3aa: AWSVETSSNQY

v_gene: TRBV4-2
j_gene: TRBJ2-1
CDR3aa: ASSAQRGDYNEQF

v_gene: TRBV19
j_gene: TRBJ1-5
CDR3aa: ASSMGQGRGQPQH

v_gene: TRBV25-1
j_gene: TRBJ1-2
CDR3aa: ASSERGMNYGYT

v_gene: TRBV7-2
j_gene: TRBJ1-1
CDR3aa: ASSPWGVNTEAF

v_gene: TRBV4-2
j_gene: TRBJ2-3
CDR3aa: ASSQDVTSGGITDTQY

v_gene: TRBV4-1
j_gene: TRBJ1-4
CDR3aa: ASRDRGWDEKLF

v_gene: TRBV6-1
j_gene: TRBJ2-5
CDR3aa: ASRFGGPRLETQY

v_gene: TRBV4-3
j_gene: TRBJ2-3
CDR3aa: ASSQASSGGSSTDTQY

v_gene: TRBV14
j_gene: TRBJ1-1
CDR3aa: ASSPWGEDTEAF

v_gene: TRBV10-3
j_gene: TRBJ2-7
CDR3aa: AISAGQGAAYEQY

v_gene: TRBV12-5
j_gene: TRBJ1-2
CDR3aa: ASGHGYGYT

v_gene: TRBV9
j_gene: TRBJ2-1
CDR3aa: ASSRPGLAYNEQF

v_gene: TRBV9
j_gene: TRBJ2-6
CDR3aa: ASSVPKYRDSSGANVLT

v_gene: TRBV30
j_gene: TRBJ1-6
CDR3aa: AWSVRQGGNSPLH

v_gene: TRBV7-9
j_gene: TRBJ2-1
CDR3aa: ASKQGENNEQF

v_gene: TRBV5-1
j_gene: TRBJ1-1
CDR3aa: ASGREGNTEAF

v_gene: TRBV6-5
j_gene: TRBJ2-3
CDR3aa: ASRRQDTQY

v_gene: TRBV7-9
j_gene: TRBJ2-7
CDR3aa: ASSLESGYKQY

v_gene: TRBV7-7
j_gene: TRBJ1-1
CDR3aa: ASSPIQGLNTEAF

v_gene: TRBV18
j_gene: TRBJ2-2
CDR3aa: ASSRGQGKNTGELF

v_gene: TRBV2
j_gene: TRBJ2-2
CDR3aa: ASSERQGWAGELF

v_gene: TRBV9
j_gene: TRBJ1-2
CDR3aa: ASSVSRTGTYGYT

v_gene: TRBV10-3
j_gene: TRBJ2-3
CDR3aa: AIRDRDTDTQY

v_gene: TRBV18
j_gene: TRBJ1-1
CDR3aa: ASSTDRGGYTEAF

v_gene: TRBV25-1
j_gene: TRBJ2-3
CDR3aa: ASRRTETTDTQY

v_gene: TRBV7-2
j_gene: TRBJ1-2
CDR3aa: ASSRQDRLGYT

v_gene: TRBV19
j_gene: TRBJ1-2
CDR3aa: ASRSPGGDYGYT

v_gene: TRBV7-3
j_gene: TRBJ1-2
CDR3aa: ASSPTGDSVVVYGYT

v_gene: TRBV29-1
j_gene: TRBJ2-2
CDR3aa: SVEAGTNTGELF

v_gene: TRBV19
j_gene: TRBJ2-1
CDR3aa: ASRVTSGGYNEQF

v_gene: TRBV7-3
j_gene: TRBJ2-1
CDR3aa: ASSSGLAEGEQF

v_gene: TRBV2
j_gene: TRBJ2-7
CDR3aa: ASSVEGPRYEQY

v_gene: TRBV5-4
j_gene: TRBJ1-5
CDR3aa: ASSRGSTSRQPQH

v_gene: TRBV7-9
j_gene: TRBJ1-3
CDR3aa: ASTKDSRSGNTIY

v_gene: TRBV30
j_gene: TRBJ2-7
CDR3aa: AWGGQGVEQY

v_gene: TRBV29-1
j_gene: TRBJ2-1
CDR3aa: SLGGRGYEQF

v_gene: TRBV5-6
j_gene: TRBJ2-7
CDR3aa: ASRNHPGTGFYEQY